This T cell receptor (beta chain) was sequenced in a study of T cell repertoires in cytomegalovirus infection. Study-level background: CMV infection together with matching HLA type was indicated by public TCR beta signatures.

For this clonotype: Its target is not known.

Study results and limitations: CMV carriers with the relevant HLA were identified by cumulative public TCR beta family frequency. HLA-C-restricted, CMV-specific TCR beta clonotypes were dominant ex vivo.

TCRdb processed the reads anew with MiXCR; each CDR3 protein has one entry. The sample carries a few hundred thousand distinct CDR3 sequences, approximately 22% recorded once. V was cut by 5 bases and J by 8 bases, with 15 bases left in between. The CDR3 runs 13 residues. Germline V CDR1 and CDR2: SGHTA, FQGNSA. Sequenced material: cultured PBMCs, taken from culture after CMV antigen stimulation. This receptor was obtained from a human donor in good health (CMV status not recorded). Some clones in this sample may be carry-over from other donors' samples. V gene TRBV7-2 combines with J gene TRBJ1-1; maybe TRBD1 (6 bases). The CDR3 sequence: CASSPQGRGEAFF. CDR3 nucleotide sequence: TGTGCCAGCAGCCCCCAAGGCAGGGGCGAAGCTTTCTTT.